This T cell receptor beta chain comes out of a study of blood T cell repertoires in COVID-19. On the study more broadly: Whether acute or convalescent, the COVID-19 samples came from the United States, Italy and Spain. PBMCs, B-cell-depleted T cells, or T cells were the source of the cDNA or gDNA that made up the material.

Germline V gene lookup returns CDR1 SGHRS and CDR2 YFSETQ. The CDR3 contains 13 residues. V was pared by 4 bases and J by 8 bases, with 12 bases between. As originally analysed: Amplified reference gene primers provided the basis for estimating nucleated cell counts. This table comes from immunoSEQ multiplex PCR, and its TCRdb copy is limited to in-frame clones, with some not included. V and J calls plus clone size are reproduced from that table; the DNA served to infer D and trimming. The sample has around 170,000 clones, around 83% seen once. Sequencing used peripheral blood. The receptor comes from a woman aged 40 to 55 with acute or convalescent COVID-19. The chain has TRBV5-1 and TRBJ1-4, with a tentative D call TRBD1 (6 bases). The CDR3, as DNA: TGCGCCAGCAGCGGGCAGGGGAGAGAAAAACTGTTTTTT. Protein product: CASSGQGREKLFF.